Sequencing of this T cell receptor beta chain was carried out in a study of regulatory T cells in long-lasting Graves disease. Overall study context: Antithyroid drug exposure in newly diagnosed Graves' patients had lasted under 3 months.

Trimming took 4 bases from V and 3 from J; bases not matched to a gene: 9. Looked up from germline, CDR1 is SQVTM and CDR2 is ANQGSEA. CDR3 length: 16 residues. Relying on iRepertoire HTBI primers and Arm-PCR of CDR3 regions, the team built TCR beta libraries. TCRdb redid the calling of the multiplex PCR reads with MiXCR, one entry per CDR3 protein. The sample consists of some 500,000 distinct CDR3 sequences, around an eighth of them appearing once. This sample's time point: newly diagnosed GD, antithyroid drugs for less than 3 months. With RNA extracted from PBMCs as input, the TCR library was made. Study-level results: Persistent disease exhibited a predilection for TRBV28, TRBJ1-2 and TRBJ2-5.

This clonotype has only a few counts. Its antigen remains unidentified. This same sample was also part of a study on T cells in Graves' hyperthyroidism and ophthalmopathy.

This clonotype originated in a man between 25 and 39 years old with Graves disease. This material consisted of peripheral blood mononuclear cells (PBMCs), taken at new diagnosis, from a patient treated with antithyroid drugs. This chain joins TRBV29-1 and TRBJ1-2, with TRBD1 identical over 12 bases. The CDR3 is CSVVGQGAHMDYGYTF. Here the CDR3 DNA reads TGCAGCGTTGTGGGACAGGGGGCGCATATGGACTATGGCTACACCTTC.